The clone carrying this T cell receptor (beta chain) was seen only a few times. The antigen is not known. UMIs were added to TCR cDNA along with a universal primer site when it was made by 5'RACE template switching. Using its own MiXCR run on the 5' RACE reads, TCRdb lists one record per CDR3 protein. This sample has some 250,000 distinct CDR3 sequences, with approximately 3.5% found just once. The record originates from a study of T cells after yellow fever vaccination. Study-level points and caveats: Contaminants from the bulk population, in the form of abundant clonotypes, could be found in FACS-sorted repertoires. Post-booster reappearance was seen for most primary-vaccination clones (about 96% CD4, 85% to 90% CD8). The secondary response was weaker but peaked faster, day 5 versus 15.

Trimming removed 5 bases from V and 8 bases from J; junction bases left unmatched: 8. The germline CDR1 and CDR2 sequences are SGHTA and FQGNSA. This CDR3 contains 13 residues. The chain uses TRBV7-2 and TRBJ1-2; 7 bases are shared with TRBD1. The starting material was PBMCs, obtained 15 days after the yellow fever booster vaccination. The clonotype originates from a man aged 18-30 years who received the YFV17D yellow fever vaccine. The CDR3 DNA reads as TGTGCCAGCAGCGATAGGACAGGCGGCGGCTACACCTTC. Protein: CASSDRTGGGYTF.